Presented here are 23 T cell receptor beta chains from one specimen sequenced in a study of tumor and adjacent non-tumor tissue in lung cancer. A modified ARM-PCR protocol with three rounds of nested PCR amplified TCRbeta. TCRdb re-called the multiplex PCR reads through MiXCR, storing one row per CDR3 protein. Of about 75,000 distinct CDR3 sequences detected, 65% to 75% appear once; the ten largest clones hold around a quarter. No cell sorting was done before RNA was extracted from the tissue. Distant lung tissue was collected more than 3 cm away from the tumor edge. Input material: distant non-tumor lung tissue. These TCRs come from a woman aged 45-65 years with non-small cell lung cancer.

The chain couples TRBV10-1 to TRBJ1-1, with no clear D. This CDR3 has 14 residues. Trimming removed 6 bases from V and 4 bases from J, with 15 bases in between. CDR1 and CDR2 (germline): WNHNN, SYGVQD (reference sequence). In DNA, the CDR3 is TGCGCCAGCAGCCCTTGCCTCCCGGGCACTGAAGCTTTCTTT. Translating it yields CASSPCLPGTEAFF.

This chain joins TRBV24-1 and TRBJ2-1, with D possibly matching TRBD2 (5 bases). V lost 1 base, J lost 6 bases, and 9 bases lay in between. Germline V gives CDR1 KGHDR, CDR2 SFDVKD. This CDR3 has 14 amino acids. CDR3 region: CATSDFLAGNEQFF. CDR3 coding DNA: TGTGCCACCAGTGATTTCCTGGCGGGCAATGAGCAGTTCTTC.

A note on this clonotype: A much larger clone is a single base away; this may be a read error. The V gene is TRBV4-1, the J gene TRBJ2-1; D is unresolved. The CDR3 consists of 15 residues. Germline V gives CDR1 MGHRA, CDR2 YSYEKL. The CDR3 is CASSQGPSSYNERFF. CDR3 in DNA: TGCGCCAGCAGCCAAGGACCGAGCTCCTACAATGAGCGGTTCTTC.

This clonotype was counted ten times or more. This rearrangement joins TRBV6-6 to TRBJ1-5; 7 bases fit TRBD1. Germline trimming cut 4 bases from V and 4 bases from J; bases unmatched to any gene: 7. The CDR3 consists of 15 residues. Germline CDR1 reads MNHNY; CDR2 reads SVGAGI (reference sequence). CDR3: CASSSAQGQNQPQHF. In nucleotides, the CDR3 is TGTGCCAGCAGTTCCGCACAGGGGCAGAATCAGCCCCAGCATTTT.

About this clonotype: Given the absence of the conserved phenylalanine or tryptophan at the CDR3 end, a read error is likely. The chain has TRBV11-2 and TRBJ2-3; no clear D gene. CDR1 is SGHAT, CDR2 FQNNGV, per germline. V was cut by 1 base and J by 4 bases, with 12 bases left in between. The CDR3 length is 15 residues. The CDR3 nucleotides read TGTGCCAGCAGCTTAGGGAACCAGAAGTCAGATACGCAGTATCTT. Amino acid sequence: CASSLGNQKSDTQYL.

The V and J genes are TRBV11-2 and TRBJ2-3; unclear D gene. Germline V CDR1 and CDR2: SGHAT, FQNNGV. There are 13 residues in the CDR3. The CDR3: CISSLDRLNTQYF. The CDR3 coding sequence is TGTATCAGCAGCTTAGATCGTTTGAATACGCAGTATTTT. Filled out from reference TRBV11-2 and TRBJ2-3, the complete variable domain reads EAGVAQSPRYKIIEKRQSVAFWCNPISGHATLYWYQQILGQGPKLLIQFQNNGVVDDSQLPKDRFSAERLKGVDSTLKIQPAKLEDSAVYLCISSLDRLNTQYFGPGTRLTVL.

V and J are TRBV4-1 and TRBJ2-1; maybe TRBD2 (6 bases). The germline V and J ends were trimmed by 5 bases and 0 bases, with 11 bases remaining between them. CDR1 MGHRA and CDR2 YSYEKL come from the germline V gene. The CDR3 consists of 15 residues. For the CDR3, the DNA is TGCGCCAGCAGCTATAATAGCGGCTCCTACAATGAGCAGTTCTTC. Translating it yields CASSYNSGSYNEQFF.

This clonotype was recorded many times. Its ends do not fully match the called genes, so a read error is possible. V usage is TRBV4-3 and J usage is TRBJ2-7, with a possible D match to TRBD1 (6 bases). This CDR3 spans 15 amino acids. CDR1 and CDR2 from the germline V gene are LGHNA and YSLEER. CDR3 sequence reads: CASSQEFGQPYAQYF. The DNA for the CDR3 is TGCGCCAGCAGCCAAGAATTTGGACAGCCTTACGCGCAGTACTTC.

The table lists this clonotype with many counts. The chain uses TRBV29-1 and TRBJ2-3; TRBD1 matches 8 bases. After removal of 7 bases from V and 5 bases from J, the junction contained 14 bases not matched to a gene. Looked up from germline, CDR1 is SQVTM and CDR2 is ANQGSEA. The length of the CDR3 is 15 residues. CDR3 coding DNA: TGCAGCGCCGAGTTCGGGACAGGCGGTGGAGATACGCAGTATTTT. Protein sequence: CSAEFGTGGGDTQYF.

Notes on this clonotype: One end of the junction is discordant with germline, which a read error may explain. The chain uses TRBV20-1 and TRBJ2-7; 9 bases are a match to TRBD2. Germline assignment: CDR1 DFQATT and CDR2 SNEGSKA (reference sequence). This CDR3 region has 15 residues. CDR3 in DNA: TGTAGTGCTAGCGGGGTAGCGGGTGATACCTACGAGCAGTACTTC. Encoded protein: CSASGVAGDTYEQYF.

Note on this clonotype: One end of the junction varies from germline; a read error may be responsible. The chain carries TRBV11-2 and TRBJ2-1; D perhaps matches TRBD2 (6 bases). Germline loops: CDR1 SGHAT, CDR2 FQNNGV. The CDR3 extends over 17 amino acids. CDR3 residues: CVSSLTLPGRTPGELFF. The CDR3 region has the DNA TGTGTCAGCAGCTTAACCCTTCCGGGACGGACGCCGGGGGAGCTGTTCTTC.

The chain combines TRBV29-1 with TRBJ2-2; D possibly corresponds to TRBD1 (5 bases). Germline V gene sequence: CDR1 SQVTM, CDR2 ANQGSEA. The CDR3 totals 12 residues. In DNA form, the CDR3 reads TGCAGAGGGGCTGGGCAAACTGGGGAGCTGTTTTTT. It specifies CRGAGQTGELFF.

A single count supports this clonotype. The junction does not match germline at one end; this may be a read error. This chain connects TRBV7-8 to TRBJ1-4; no clear D. The CDR3 runs to 13 residues. Germline V CDR1 and CDR2: SGHVS, FQNEAQ. CDR3 residues: CSSSSGQAEKLFF. For the CDR3, the DNA is TGTTCCAGCAGCTCCGGGCAGGCGGAAAAACTGTTTTTT.

Concerning this clonotype: The junction departs from the called germline gene at one end, perhaps through a read error. CDR3 coding DNA: TGTACCAGCAATCAGCGGGAGAGTGAGACCCAGTACTTC. It translates to CTSNQRESETQYF. This chain uses TRBV14 with TRBJ2-5, with 8 bases that match TRBD2. The CDR3 spans 13 residues. CDR1 and CDR2 from the germline V gene are SGHDN and FVKESK.

Concerning this clonotype: Without the conserved terminal phenylalanine or tryptophan, this CDR3 likely stems from a read error. The V call is TRBV29-1, the J call TRBJ2-2; possibly TRBD1 for D (6 bases). The CDR3 is 14 amino acids. Germline values: CDR1 SQVTM, CDR2 ANQGSEA. V was cut by 4 bases and J by 7 bases, with 16 bases left in between. Here the CDR3 DNA reads TGCAGCGTTGCCATACAGGGTGGAGTCGGGGAGCTGTTTTAT. This gives the protein CSVAIQGGVGELFY.

V is TRBV29-1 and J is TRBJ1-5, with no clear D. Germline V gene data show CDR1 as SQVTM and CDR2 as ANQGSEA. The V end was cut by 8 bases, the J end by 6 bases, with 20 bases between. The CDR3 runs 14 residues. The CDR3 loop reads CSIPTGLLVQPQHF. CDR3 in DNA: TGCAGCATACCCACGGGGTTGTTGGTTCAGCCCCAGCATTTT. Based on the CDR3 plus reference TRBV29-1 and TRBJ1-5, the full variable domain is SAVISQKPSRDICQRGTSLTIQCQVDSQVTMMFWYRQQPGQSLTLIATANQGSEATYESGFVIDKFPISRPNLTFSTLTVSNMSPEDSSIYLCSIPTGLLVQPQHFGDGTRLSIL.

A word on this clonotype: At one boundary the junction diverges from the germline segment, which might be a read error. This chain links TRBV20-1 with TRBJ2-7, with TRBD2 as a possible D gene (5 bases). The CDR3 is 15 amino acids. The germline gives CDR1 DFQATT, CDR2 SNEGSKA (reference sequence). This CDR3 is CNAREISGYTYEQYF. The CDR3 bases are TGCAATGCTAGGGAGATTAGTGGGTACACCTACGAGCAGTACTTC.

Details on this clonotype: Sequence at one end of the junction differs from germline and may be a read error. This chain connects TRBV28 to TRBJ2-3, with 7 bases identical to TRBD1. Per germline, CDR1 MDHEN and CDR2 SYDVKM. The CDR3 runs to 19 residues. The CDR3, as DNA: TGTGCCAGCAGTCAACCCTTACTCCCATGGGCGGAAGGGACAGATATGCAGTATTTT. Translated: CASSQPLLPWAEGTDMQYF.

This clonotype was recorded many times. The V call is TRBV6-1, the J call TRBJ2-1, with TRBD2 identical over 7 bases. Germline CDR1 MNHNS, CDR2 SASEGT. This CDR3 contains 13 residues. V lost 5 bases, J lost 8 bases, and 6 bases stayed unmatched. CDR3 sequence reads: CASSNRRGDEQFF. The CDR3 coding sequence is TGTGCCAGCAGTAATCGACGGGGGGATGAGCAGTTCTTC.

Only a few counts were recorded for this clonotype. The CDR3 sequence is CASTLPGQVNIQYF. CDR3 nucleotide sequence: TGTGCCAGCACCCTCCCTGGACAGGTTAACATTCAGTACTTC. The chain carries TRBV9 and TRBJ2-4; 7 nucleotides agree with TRBD1. The trim removed 6 bases at V and 7 bases at J, leaving 10 bases unmatched. Germline CDR1 SGDLS, CDR2 YYNGEE. CDR3 length equals 14 residues.

This clonotype was seen once. A much larger clone differs by one base, so this may be a read error. The CDR3 here is CASSLLAVYQETQYF. The DNA of the CDR3 is TGTGCCAGCAGCTTGTTGGCAGTGTACCAAGAGACCCAGTACTTC. The rearrangement links TRBV5-5 to TRBJ2-5; D is ambiguous. The CDR3 has 15 residues. The germline gives CDR1 SGHKS, CDR2 YYEKEE (reference sequence). V was cut by 1 base and J by 0 bases, with 10 bases left in between.

Regarding this clonotype: A much larger clone is a single base away; this may be a read error. The V call is TRBV20-1, the J call TRBJ1-1; D might be TRBD1 (6 bases). CDR1 is DFQATT, CDR2 SNEGSKA, per germline (reference sequence). Trimming stripped 7 bases from V and 1 base from J, with 13 bases between. The CDR3 consists of 13 residues. The CDR3 sequence is CSVRTGRNTEAFF. The CDR3 bases are TGCAGTGTGAGAACAGGGAGGAACACTGAAGCTTTCTTT.

Worth noting for this clonotype: This may arise from a read error, as a much more abundant clone is one base away. The chain couples TRBV20-1 to TRBJ2-2, with D possibly TRBD2 on 5 matching bases. CDR1 is DFQATT and CDR2 is SNEGSKA in the germline V gene (reference sequence). The CDR3 covers 15 residues. CDR3 sequence reads: CSARDPSHNTGELSF. The CDR3, as DNA: TGCAGTGCTAGAGACCCGAGCCATAACACCGGGGAGCTGTCTTTT.